This TCR beta chain came from a study of cytomegalovirus exposure and HLA in healthy donors (TCRdb year 2017). For context, the study as a whole: An earlier analysis of a few hundred of the donors reported approximately 260 Gb of sequence data and 117 million unique TCR beta sequences obtained from around 170 million T cells. Approximately 300 gigabases of sequencing data and roughly 80 million unique TCR sequences made up an early release that covered 500 to 650 HLA-typed donors. The genetic ancestry cluster associated with self-reported Caucasian donors included roughly four fifths of the roughly 410 genotyped donors. The study aimed to test whether cataloging public T cell receptors could reveal signatures of past pathogen exposure. The study profiled the T cell repertoires of hundreds of subjects by immunosequencing and related them to cytomegalovirus serostatus. In addition to the first cohort of 666 subjects, a separate validation cohort of 100 to 150 different subjects was used. To predict cytomegalovirus infection status, the study combined high-throughput TCR immunosequencing, statistical association of individual TCRs with disease status, and machine learning. A later analysis re-analyzed previously published TCR beta repertoires from 600 to 850 donors and added high-resolution HLA genotyping to study TCR occurrence patterns. In the later analysis, no new phenotypic data were used to find candidate immune exposures; instead, reliance was placed on TCR beta sequences and their occurrence across donors. To decide whether each TCR beta V gene segment behaved as functional or pseudogenic, an earlier analysis of approximately 600 of the donors relied on high-throughput TCR beta sequencing. Donor age, sex, ethnicity and CMV serostatus were compiled alongside the repertoire data. A later genetic analysis used genome-wide SNP genotypes for about 60% of the 666 donors, treating that subset as a discovery cohort. Every discovery cohort repertoire had been produced on one sequencing platform. Class I and class II HLA loci were covered by the typing at four-digit resolution. Typing coverage differed by locus: A, B, C, DRB1 and DQB1 were typed in about 629-640 donors, DQA1 in 500 to 550, DPA1 in over 600, and DPB1 in just under 480. Several DR-DQ haplotypes were treated as single units for association and clustering because of strong linkage in the cohort. Across approximately 420 genotyped donors of the cohort, an average of approximately 220,000 unique TCR beta nucleotide sequences per donor were sequenced, and roughly 18% of those sequences were non-productive. Overall study outcomes, separate from this receptor: According to the authors, the approach could potentially be generalized to other disease states and immunological phenotypes. A further reported finding was that TCR beta sequences accurately predicted the HLA-A and HLA-B alleles for most subjects in the first cohort. Because counts were too low, roughly 17 rarely observed V segments, including chromosome 9 orphons, were left out of the earlier analysis of roughly 600 of the donors. A total of around 150 TCR beta chains were listed by the study as associated with cytomegalovirus. The sequencing pipeline was judged likely to have produced a cluster of highly shared sequence variants as a technical artifact. Linkage disequilibrium might explain the correlated functional status among segregating V segments, but an unknown experimental factor could not be excluded. In vitro tests confirmed that three of the cytomegalovirus-associated TCR beta chains recognize cytomegalovirus antigens. A later analysis reported that several top co-occurrence clusters appeared linked to parvovirus B19, influenza, CMV and Epstein-Barr virus. While some public TCRs were present in many individuals, most TCR sequences turned up only very rarely across donors. Because some donors lacked HLA typing at each locus, the association tests relied only on the typed subset. A later genetic analysis reported fewer N-insertions in productive TCRs among donors in an Asian-associated ancestry cluster than the roughly 690-donor mean. The classifier was reported to diagnose cytomegalovirus status with high specificity and sensitivity in both the original cohort and the validation cohort. Some IMGT-functional V segments, including TRBV6-2 and TRBV6-3, could not be told apart with the 87-base-pair reads, so those segments were excluded. Specific HLA alleles were associated with about 17,000 TCR beta sequences at a false discovery rate of 0.05 in a later analysis. Strong co-occurrence of HLA alleles, especially DR and DQ, made assigning TCR associations to individual alleles difficult. Roughly uniform sequencing depth across donors was assumed in presence/absence analyses, although this assumption may not hold. A later analysis found that most CMV-associated TCR beta chains appeared HLA-restricted, with HLA associations seemingly driven largely by CMV exposure. For the cohort, immune exposure information was limited to CMV serostatus. In this cohort, only TCR beta chains were sequenced, and detectable features were limited by the absence of alpha or paired-chain data. In a later analysis, the rate of TCR association differed among HLA loci, with DRB1 alleles having the most associated TCRs and HLA-C alleles having the fewest. In an earlier analysis of 587 of the donors, most TCR beta V segments appeared in productive rearrangements about 90% or about 30% of the time, broadly matching IMGT annotations. V-gene and J-gene trimming of TCR beta chains was associated with a missense DCLRE1C variant in a later genetic analysis, and the association was replicated in an independent cohort. A later analysis found that HLA-associated TCR beta chains were more clonally expanded and had lower generation probabilities than equally common non-associated chains.

The cohort consisted of more than 650 healthy bone marrow donors. At the time of sampling, every cohort member was nominally healthy, though immune exposures that went unrecorded were likely present. The donor was CMV seronegative and was included in the group of several hundred seronegative cohort members. A peripheral blood sample was provided by each donor, and peripheral blood mononuclear cells were used for TCR beta sequencing. The Qiagen DNeasy Blood Extraction Kit was used to extract genomic DNA from the blood cell samples. The library was obtained by the immunoSEQ multiplex PCR assay. For the multiplex PCR, a mixture combining 60 forward primers for TCR Vbeta segments and 13 reverse primers for TCR Jbeta segments was used. The CDR3 region of rearranged TCR beta genes was amplified from genomic DNA with a multiplex PCR assay. Amplified TCR beta libraries were sequenced as 87-base-pair reads on the Illumina HiSeq System. Regarding the original processing steps: In a later analysis, roughly 80 million unique TCR beta chains were counted across the approximately 640 repertoires, and roughly 10 million of these chains were shared by at least two donors. To remove PCR and sequencing errors, raw reads were error-corrected and collapsed into unique sequences using a nearest-neighbor algorithm that merged closely related sequences. Alignment of CDR3 sequences to IMGT reference sequences was used to assign V, D and J gene segments. For a sequence to be retained, a match of at least six nucleotides to both a V gene segment and a J gene segment was required. Rearrangements were classified as productive when the CDR3 lacked stop codons and remained in frame with V and J, and all other rearrangements were classified as non-productive. CDR3 was defined by IMGT convention, running from the second conserved V-encoded cysteine to the conserved J-encoded phenylalanine. In an earlier analysis of around 570 of the donors, sequences lacking an unambiguous match to a single V gene segment were excluded. In an earlier analysis of some 590 of the donors, V segments were called functional above 56.7% productive rearrangements and were called segregating when the between-donor standard deviation exceeded 5%. A statistical classification framework was built to diagnose cytomegalovirus status from the catalog of TCR beta chain sequences. In a later analysis, V and J genes were assigned by comparing TCR nucleotide sequences against IMGT/GENE-DB human TR gene sequences. A later analysis assigned CDR3 sequences and most-parsimonious VDJ recombination scenarios with the TCRdist pipeline. In a later analysis, each TCR beta chain was defined by its CDR3 amino acid sequence together with its V-gene family, and reads lacking a unique V-gene family were excluded. As a way to deal with suspected cross-contamination and a sequencing artifact, a later analysis dropped hundreds of nucleotide sequences that were highly shared and had low generation probability. In a later analysis, a clonal expansion index for each public chain was calculated from normalized within-repertoire ranks of inferred template counts. In a later analysis, generation probabilities were computed using a VDJ recombination model fitted to out-of-frame rearrangements, and the results were checked against IGoR. Hypergeometric tests were used in a later analysis to score TCR-TCR, TCR-HLA and TCR-CMV co-occurrence, with a repertoire-size bias correction applied to the TCR pairs. In a later analysis, false discovery rates were estimated by permuting HLA or CMV assignments 20 times. A later analysis grouped co-occurring TCRs with DBSCAN, adding TCRdist sequence similarity when clustering within HLA-allele-positive subsets. Repertoires with fewer than 30,000 or more than 120,000 public chains, plus five repertoires with anomalous nucleotide sharing, were excluded from co-occurrence clustering. This is the immuneACCESS table as TCRdb keeps it, with only in-frame sequences that have V and J called. A part of the clones is gone; compared with another copy, unresolved V genes explain less than half, and the rest is unexplained. V, J and clone size are taken as reported in that table, and D and trimming were inferred from the DNA itself. The sample profile shows about 84,000 clones; 85% to 90% of them were found once. About 2.5% of the sample goes to the ten largest clones.

With respect to this clone: The antigen it recognizes is unknown. No clone much larger than this one lies a single base away; base qualities are absent.

Reading from cysteine to phenylalanine, the CDR3 counts 16 amino acids. Only CDR3 DNA remains: 48 bases, in frame from the first base. V has 0 bases trimmed and J has 8 bases trimmed; junction bases matching no gene number 2. The germline V gene specifies LGHNA as CDR1 and YNFKEQ as CDR2. The sequence was obtained from a man aged 18 to 30 in good health and CMV-seronegative. This sequence uses TRBV4-2 and TRBJ2-1; 15 junctional bases match TRBD2. The sequenced material came from PBMCs. The bases are TGTGCCAGCAGCCAAGAGGGACTAGCGGGAGGCGATGAGCAGTTCTTC. It translates as CASSQEGLAGGDEQFF.